The 11 T cell receptor beta chains given below trace back to one sample, sequenced in a study of neoadjuvant nivolumab and ipilimumab in lung cancer. The method was immunoSEQ multiplex PCR; TCRdb's version includes in-frame clones alone and lacks a portion of them. The table lists approximately 5,000 clones, roughly 91% of them singletons. This specimen consisted of blood, obtained after neoadjuvant nivolumab, alone or with ipilimumab, at or shortly before surgery. These receptors were collected from an adult with non-small cell lung cancer. Some clones in this sample may be carry-over from other donors' samples.

The chain joins TRBV4-1 to TRBJ1-5; 9 positions match TRBD1. Germline lookup yields CDR1 MGHRA and CDR2 YSYEKL. Germline trimming cut 0 bases from V and 6 bases from J; bases unmatched to any gene: 6. The CDR3 covers 16 residues. The CDR3 DNA sequence: TGCGCCAGCAGCCAAGACGCCGGGACAGGGACTCAGCCCCAGCATTTT. This encodes CASSQDAGTGTQPQHF.

The chain combines TRBV18 with TRBJ1-2; possible D gene TRBD1, 5 bases. V lost 1 base and J 3 bases, leaving 12 bases between the germline ends. In germline, CDR1 is KGHSH, CDR2 LQKENI. The CDR3 has 15 residues. CDR3: CASSPRSRGDYGYTF. DNA for the CDR3: TGTGCCAGCTCACCACGGTCAAGGGGAGACTATGGCTACACCTTC.

The rearrangement uses TRBV7-6 and TRBJ2-1; D is undetermined. This CDR3 has 20 amino acids. Germline-derived CDR1 and CDR2 are SGHVS and FNYEAQ. V lost 1 base, J lost 1 base, and 23 bases lay in between. The CDR3: CASSLETLFSWRKSYNEQFF. The CDR3 nucleotides are TGTGCCAGCAGCTTAGAGACCCTCTTCTCCTGGCGAAAATCCTACAATGAGCAGTTCTTC. The full variable domain, completed using reference TRBV7-6 and TRBJ2-1, is GAGVSQSPRYKVTKRGQDVALRCDPISGHVSLYWYRQALGQGPEFLTYFNYEAQQDKSGLPNDRFSAERPEGSISTLTIQRTEQRDSAMYRCASSLETLFSWRKSYNEQFFGPGTRLTVL.

The chain is built from TRBV7-9 and TRBJ1-1, with D possibly being TRBD1 (5 bases). This CDR3 region has 12 residues. From germline, CDR1 is SEHNR and CDR2 FQNEAQ (reference sequence). Trimming stripped 5 bases from V and 7 bases from J, with 11 bases between. CDR3 nucleotides: TGTGCCAGCAGCCGGGACGGGTTTGAAGCTTTCTTT. Encoded protein: CASSRDGFEAFF.

The V gene is TRBV19, the J gene TRBJ1-2; D gene ambiguous. V was clipped by 3 bases and J by 4 bases, with 12 bases between them. The CDR3 covers 14 residues. The V gene's germline CDR1 is LNHDA and CDR2 SQIVND (reference sequence). The CDR3 DNA sequence: TGTGCCAGTAGTATCGGTAGAAAGGTCTATGGCTACACCTTC. Residues: CASSIGRKVYGYTF.

This chain joins TRBV6-1 and TRBJ2-7, with D unclear. CDR1 MNHNS and CDR2 SASEGT come from the germline V gene. The CDR3 runs to 13 residues. V was shortened by 2 bases and J by 7 bases, with 12 bases between the two germline ends. CDR3 nucleotides: TGTGCCAGCAGTGAAAGGACCGGTTGGGAGCAGTACTTC. This sequence encodes CASSERTGWEQYF.

The rearrangement joins TRBV5-1 to TRBJ1-4; no clear D gene. This CDR3 has 13 amino acids. With 0 bases removed from V and 7 bases from J, the gap between germline ends came to 7 bases. Germline V gene sequence: CDR1 SGHRS, CDR2 YFSETQ. The CDR3 sequence: CASSLASVEKLFF. The CDR3 DNA reads TGCGCCAGCAGCTTGGCAAGTGTTGAAAAACTGTTTTTT.

The gene calls are TRBV7-2 and TRBJ1-1, with TRBD1 identical over 7 bases. Germline assignment: CDR1 SGHTA and CDR2 FQGNSA. V trimming: 5 bases; J trimming: 1 base; junction bases outside the gene matches: 7. The CDR3 spans 15 residues. This CDR3 reads CASSQRGRANTEAFF. DNA of the CDR3: TGTGCCAGCAGCCAAAGGGGGCGGGCGAACACTGAAGCTTTCTTT.

The rearrangement uses TRBV19 and TRBJ2-7; either TRBD1 or TRBD2 may supply D (5 bases each). V was shortened by 7 bases and J by 4 bases, with 14 bases between the two germline ends. This CDR3 has 13 amino acids. CDR1 LNHDA and CDR2 SQIVND come from the germline V gene (reference sequence). The CDR3 bases are TGTGCCAGTACCCCCCCGTGGGGGTACGAGCAGTACTTC. As protein: CASTPPWGYEQYF. The full variable domain, in which reference TRBV19 and TRBJ2-7 provide the parts outside the CDR3, is DGGITQSPKYLFRKEGQNVTLSCEQNLNHDAMYWYRQDPGQGLRLIYYSQIVNDFQKGDIAEGYSVSREKKESFPLTVTSAQKNPTAFYLCASTPPWGYEQYFGPGTRLTVT.

V and J are TRBV30 and TRBJ2-1; 8 bases are a match to TRBD2. There are 15 residues in the CDR3. The germline gives CDR1 GTSNPN, CDR2 SVGIG (reference sequence). Trimming at V came to 3 bases and at J to 0 bases, leaving 4 bases not matched to a gene. The CDR3 region is CAWRTGLGSYNEQFF. The CDR3 DNA follows: TGTGCCTGGAGAACGGGACTAGGCTCCTACAATGAGCAGTTCTTC.

The chain combines TRBV6-4 with TRBJ2-2, with TRBD2 matching 7 bases. Germline-derived CDR1 and CDR2 are MRHNA and SNTAGT. V trimming: 7 bases; J trimming: 5 bases; junction bases outside the gene matches: 10. The CDR3 loop spans 15 amino acids. The CDR3 protein is CASKEEAGRTGELFF. DNA for the CDR3: TGTGCCAGCAAGGAGGAAGCGGGACGGACCGGGGAGCTGTTTTTT.